The text below deals with one T cell receptor beta chain. The antigen it recognizes is unknown. No base quality values were provided; no much bigger clone lies one nucleotide off. This sample was included in a study of T cell responses to AZD1222 COVID-19 vaccine (dated by TCRdb to the early 2020s). About the investigation overall: AZD1222 recipients given second doses at about 4 weeks or at about 12 weeks were pooled, since spike-specific TCR depth and breadth were not found to differ between the two schedules. TCR sequencing covered 230 or so trial participants: some 210 given two doses of AZD1222 and about 26 given two doses of MenACWY control vaccine. Enrollment into the trials was organized by age into subgroups of 18-55, 56-69 and 70-plus years, and those subgroups contained approximately 160, 26 and 62 TCR-sequenced participants, respectively. The paper's findings and limits, for the study overall: Vaccine-associated CD4 TCRs spanned the whole spike protein, with dominant responses in regions 160-218 and 743-854. No day 14 peak-response samples were available, so repertoires were characterized only after the peak T cell response. Spike-specific TCR breadth and depth rose significantly after two AZD1222 doses compared with day 0 and with MenACWY recipients. Participants were mostly white British and included more females than males, and it was suggested by the authors that clonal diversity may have been underestimated. Epitopes outside the regions mutated in the B.1.351 and B.1.1.7 variants were reportedly recognized by nearly half of the unique spike-specific TCRs. The 56-69-year group was small, and its depth increase did not reach significance, likely because of low power. Only a handful of AZD1222 recipients were SARS-CoV-2 seropositive at baseline, limiting conclusions about previously exposed vaccinees.

Explained via the paper, the time point label denotes: baseline before first vaccination. Samples from vaccinated people were obtained from the UK trials COV001 and COV002, which included a single-blind randomized controlled phase 2/3 trial of AZD1222 (ChAdOx1 nCoV-19) in healthy adults. For TCRbeta chain sequencing, PBMC samples were collected from trial participants at day 0 and at day 28 after the second dose. The CDR3 regions of human TCRbeta chains were analyzed by immunosequencing. From the authors' description of their analysis: Repertoire TCRs were matched against a reference library of SARS-CoV-2-specific TCRs generated with the MIRA antigen-specificity platform. Breadth was defined as the fraction of unique TCRs that were SARS-CoV-2-associated. Depth was defined as the fraction of total T cells that were SARS-CoV-2-associated. Using the MIRA data, each spike-specific TCR was assigned both to the spike region to which the TCR was reactive and to a CD4 or CD8 class. Log10-transformed breadth and depth values were compared by one-way ANOVA with Sidak's multiple comparisons tests. Sourced from immuneACCESS, this table was stored by TCRdb with only in-frame sequences that have V and J called. A share of the clones is absent; for the studies checked, an unresolved V gene accounts for under half, and the remainder has no known explanation. For V, J and clone size, that table is used; D and trimming come from the DNA. The sample yields 65,000 to 90,000 clones; approximately 88% were counted once. The ten biggest clones cover around 19% of the sample.

V drops 1 base and J drops 8 bases, leaving 14 bases in between. Including cysteine and phenylalanine, the CDR3 has 14 amino acids. Just the 42-base CDR3 DNA is kept, in frame starting at base 1. CDR1 and CDR2, looked up from the germline V gene, are MDHEN and SYDVKM. The sample here was peripheral blood, taken on day 0 of AZD1222 vaccination. The sequence is built from TRBV28 and TRBJ1-2; the D segment cannot be called with confidence. This sequence was found in an adult in good health. CDR3 reads: CASSLSYSPGGYTF. The DNA is as follows: TGTGCCAGCAGTTTATCCTACAGCCCGGGCGGCTACACCTTC.